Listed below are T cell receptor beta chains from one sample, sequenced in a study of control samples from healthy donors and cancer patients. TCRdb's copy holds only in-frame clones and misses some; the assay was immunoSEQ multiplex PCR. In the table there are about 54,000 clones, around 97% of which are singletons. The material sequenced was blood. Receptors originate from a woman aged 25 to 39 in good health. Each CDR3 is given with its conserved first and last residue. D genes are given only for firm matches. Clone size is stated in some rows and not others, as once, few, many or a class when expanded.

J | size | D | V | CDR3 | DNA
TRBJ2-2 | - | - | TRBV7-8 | CASSLSGAAGELFF | TGTGCCAGCAGCTTATCAGGGGCAGCCGGGGAGCTGTTTTTT
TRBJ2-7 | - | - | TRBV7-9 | CASSLGGGEQYF | TGTGCCAGCAGCTTAGGAGGGGGCGAGCAGTACTTC
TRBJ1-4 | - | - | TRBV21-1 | CASSPRRVGNEKLFF | TGTGCCAGCAGCCCCCGAAGGGTGGGTAATGAAAAACTGTTTTTT
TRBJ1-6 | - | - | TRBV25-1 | CASSFGVRSPLHF | TGTGCCAGCAGTTTCGGGGTCCGCTCACCCCTCCACTTT
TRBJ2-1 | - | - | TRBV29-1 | CSVPTSPGGEQFF | TGCAGCGTCCCCACTAGCCCCGGGGGTGAGCAGTTCTTC
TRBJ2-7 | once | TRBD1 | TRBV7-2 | CASSSGGLAYEQYF | TGTGCCAGCAGCTCAGGGGGCCTCGCCTACGAGCAGTACTTC
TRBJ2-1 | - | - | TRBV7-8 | CASSLVGLGEQFF | TGTGCCAGCAGCTTAGTTGGCCTCGGTGAGCAGTTCTTC
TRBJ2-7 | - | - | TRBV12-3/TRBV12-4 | CASSFLLAGEQYF | TGTGCCAGCAGTTTCCTGCTCGCCGGCGAGCAGTACTTC
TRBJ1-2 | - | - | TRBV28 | CASSLLGASNYGYTF | TGTGCCAGCAGTTTACTAGGCGCCTCTAACTATGGCTACACCTTC
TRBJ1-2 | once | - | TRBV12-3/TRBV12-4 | CASSLVAHDGYTF | TGTGCCAGCAGTTTAGTGGCCCACGATGGCTACACCTTC
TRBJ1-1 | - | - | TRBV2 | CASRKGGGLNTEAFF | TGCGCCAGCAGGAAGGGGGGGGGCTTGAACACTGAAGCTTTCTTT
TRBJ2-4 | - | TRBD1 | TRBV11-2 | CASSLDPGGAGNIQYF | TGTGCCAGCAGCTTAGATCCAGGGGGCGCCGGTAACATTCAGTACTTC
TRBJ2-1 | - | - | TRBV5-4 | CASSLEALDVGDEQFF | TGTGCCAGCAGCTTGGAAGCGCTGGACGTAGGAGATGAGCAGTTCTTC
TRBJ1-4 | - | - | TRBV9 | CASSVGARDVEKLFF | TGTGCCAGCAGCGTAGGGGCTAGAGACGTTGAAAAACTGTTTTTT
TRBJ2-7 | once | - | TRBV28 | CASSFPVKGESYEQYF | TGTGCCAGCAGTTTCCCCGTGAAGGGCGAATCCTACGAGCAGTACTTC
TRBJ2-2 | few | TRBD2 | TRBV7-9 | CASSLPSLAGGPHGELFF | TGTGCCAGCAGCTTACCCAGTCTAGCGGGAGGGCCTCACGGGGAGCTGTTTTTT
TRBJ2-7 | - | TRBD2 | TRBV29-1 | CSITSGGDLYEQYF | TGCAGCATAACTAGCGGGGGGGATCTCTACGAGCAGTACTTC
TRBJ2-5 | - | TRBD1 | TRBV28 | CASSWGQGGLETQYF | TGTGCCAGCTCGTGGGGACAGGGGGGTTTGGAGACCCAGTACTTC
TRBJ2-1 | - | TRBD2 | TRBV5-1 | CASSLGLAGVGNEQFF | TGCGCCAGCAGCTTGGGACTAGCGGGAGTTGGGAATGAGCAGTTCTTC
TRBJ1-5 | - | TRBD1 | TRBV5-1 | CASSPGQGPNQPQHF | TGCGCCAGCAGCCCCGGACAGGGGCCGAATCAGCCCCAGCATTTT
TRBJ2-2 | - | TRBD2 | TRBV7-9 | CASSSGLAGVNTGELFF | TGTGCCAGCAGCTCGGGACTAGCGGGGGTGAACACCGGGGAGCTGTTTTTT
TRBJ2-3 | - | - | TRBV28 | CASSPQDNTDTQYF | TGTGCCAGCAGCCCCCAAGACAACACAGATACGCAGTATTTT